These 8 T cell receptor beta chains originate from one sample sequenced in a study of blood T cells in healthy people across ages. Next came a second PCR, run for about 7 to 12 cycles, which used a sample-barcoded 5' primer along with a J-beta primer mix. TCRdb independently ran MiXCR on the 5' RACE reads; one entry per CDR3 protein. The sample lists about 1,500,000 distinct CDR3 sequences; 28% were seen once. Sequencing was carried out using blood. The receptors stem from a woman in her 30s in good health.

The chain has TRBV18 and TRBJ1-1; the D is unclear. V lost 6 bases, J lost 3 bases, and 14 bases lay in between. Germline loops: CDR1 KGHSH, CDR2 LQKENI. The length of the CDR3 is 14 residues. CDR3 nucleotides: TGTGCCAGCTCTCCATCGGAGGCGGACACTGAAGCTTTCTTT. Its translation: CASSPSEADTEAFF.

The J gene is TRBJ2-3, the V gene TRBV6-5, with no clear D. The CDR3 is 14 amino acids. The germline V gene has CDR1 MNHEY and CDR2 SVGAGI. Trimming took 6 bases from V and 2 from J, leaving 12 bases between them. As DNA, the CDR3 is TGTGCCAGCAGGCAGCACAGAGCCACAGATACGCAGTATTTT. This sequence encodes CASRQHRATDTQYF.

This clonotype was seen repeatedly, ten times or more. This sequence joins TRBV5-1 and TRBJ1-2, with TRBD1 matching over 11 bases. Trimming took 4 bases from V and 6 from J; bases not matched to a gene: 5. Germline CDR1 reads SGHRS; CDR2 reads YFSETQ. The CDR3 length is 14 residues. CDR3 nucleotide sequence: TGCGCCAGCAGCCCCCGGACAGGGGGCGATGGCTACACCTTC. Its protein is CASSPRTGGDGYTF.

This clonotype has a handful of counts. The chain recombines TRBV6-6 with TRBJ2-3; 7 nucleotides agree with TRBD2. The V and J ends lost 4 bases and 4 bases, in that order; junction bases with no gene match: 14. Germline loops: CDR1 MNHNY, CDR2 SVGAGI (reference sequence). The CDR3 sequence is 17 residues long. The CDR3 protein is CASSLSLGGGSADTQYF. The CDR3 coding sequence is TGTGCCAGCAGTTTGTCACTTGGGGGGGGGAGCGCAGATACGCAGTATTTT.

This chain joins TRBV7-8 and TRBJ1-2; possible D gene TRBD1, 5 bases. The CDR3 extends over 13 amino acids. Trimming left V 5 bases short and J 6 bases short, with 13 bases between. Per germline, CDR1 SGHVS and CDR2 FQNEAQ. The CDR3 region is CASSQALGDGYTF. In DNA form, the CDR3 reads TGTGCCAGCAGCCAAGCCCTGGGGGATGGCTACACCTTC.

CDR3 bases: TGTGCCAGCAGCTTAGCGCAAGTTCCCTCGAACACCGGGGAGCTGTTTTTT. Amino acids: CASSLAQVPSNTGELFF. V gene TRBV7-2 combines with J gene TRBJ2-2; no clear D gene. This CDR3 has 17 amino acids. Per germline, CDR1 SGHTA and CDR2 FQGNSA. V was clipped by 0 bases and J by 0 bases, with 11 bases between them.

The chain is built from TRBV7-2 and TRBJ2-5, with D tentatively TRBD2 (5 bases). Trimming pared 5 bases from V and 11 bases from J, leaving 18 bases between. Germline CDR1 SGHTA, CDR2 FQGNSA. The CDR3 extends over 13 amino acids. The CDR3: CASSRLTLNEQYF. CDR3 in DNA: TGTGCCAGCAGCCGACTAACGCTAAATGAGCAGTACTTC.

This clonotype was seen at least ten times. The rearrangement links TRBV28 to TRBJ2-7, with D maybe TRBD1 (5 bases). Trimming shortened V by 7 bases and J by 0 bases, and 19 bases separated the two germline ends. There are 16 residues in the CDR3. Germline CDR1 reads MDHEN; CDR2 reads SYDVKM. CDR3 protein: CASTHNQGGSSYEQYF. CDR3 DNA sequence: TGTGCCAGCACCCATAACCAGGGTGGAAGCTCCTACGAGCAGTACTTC.